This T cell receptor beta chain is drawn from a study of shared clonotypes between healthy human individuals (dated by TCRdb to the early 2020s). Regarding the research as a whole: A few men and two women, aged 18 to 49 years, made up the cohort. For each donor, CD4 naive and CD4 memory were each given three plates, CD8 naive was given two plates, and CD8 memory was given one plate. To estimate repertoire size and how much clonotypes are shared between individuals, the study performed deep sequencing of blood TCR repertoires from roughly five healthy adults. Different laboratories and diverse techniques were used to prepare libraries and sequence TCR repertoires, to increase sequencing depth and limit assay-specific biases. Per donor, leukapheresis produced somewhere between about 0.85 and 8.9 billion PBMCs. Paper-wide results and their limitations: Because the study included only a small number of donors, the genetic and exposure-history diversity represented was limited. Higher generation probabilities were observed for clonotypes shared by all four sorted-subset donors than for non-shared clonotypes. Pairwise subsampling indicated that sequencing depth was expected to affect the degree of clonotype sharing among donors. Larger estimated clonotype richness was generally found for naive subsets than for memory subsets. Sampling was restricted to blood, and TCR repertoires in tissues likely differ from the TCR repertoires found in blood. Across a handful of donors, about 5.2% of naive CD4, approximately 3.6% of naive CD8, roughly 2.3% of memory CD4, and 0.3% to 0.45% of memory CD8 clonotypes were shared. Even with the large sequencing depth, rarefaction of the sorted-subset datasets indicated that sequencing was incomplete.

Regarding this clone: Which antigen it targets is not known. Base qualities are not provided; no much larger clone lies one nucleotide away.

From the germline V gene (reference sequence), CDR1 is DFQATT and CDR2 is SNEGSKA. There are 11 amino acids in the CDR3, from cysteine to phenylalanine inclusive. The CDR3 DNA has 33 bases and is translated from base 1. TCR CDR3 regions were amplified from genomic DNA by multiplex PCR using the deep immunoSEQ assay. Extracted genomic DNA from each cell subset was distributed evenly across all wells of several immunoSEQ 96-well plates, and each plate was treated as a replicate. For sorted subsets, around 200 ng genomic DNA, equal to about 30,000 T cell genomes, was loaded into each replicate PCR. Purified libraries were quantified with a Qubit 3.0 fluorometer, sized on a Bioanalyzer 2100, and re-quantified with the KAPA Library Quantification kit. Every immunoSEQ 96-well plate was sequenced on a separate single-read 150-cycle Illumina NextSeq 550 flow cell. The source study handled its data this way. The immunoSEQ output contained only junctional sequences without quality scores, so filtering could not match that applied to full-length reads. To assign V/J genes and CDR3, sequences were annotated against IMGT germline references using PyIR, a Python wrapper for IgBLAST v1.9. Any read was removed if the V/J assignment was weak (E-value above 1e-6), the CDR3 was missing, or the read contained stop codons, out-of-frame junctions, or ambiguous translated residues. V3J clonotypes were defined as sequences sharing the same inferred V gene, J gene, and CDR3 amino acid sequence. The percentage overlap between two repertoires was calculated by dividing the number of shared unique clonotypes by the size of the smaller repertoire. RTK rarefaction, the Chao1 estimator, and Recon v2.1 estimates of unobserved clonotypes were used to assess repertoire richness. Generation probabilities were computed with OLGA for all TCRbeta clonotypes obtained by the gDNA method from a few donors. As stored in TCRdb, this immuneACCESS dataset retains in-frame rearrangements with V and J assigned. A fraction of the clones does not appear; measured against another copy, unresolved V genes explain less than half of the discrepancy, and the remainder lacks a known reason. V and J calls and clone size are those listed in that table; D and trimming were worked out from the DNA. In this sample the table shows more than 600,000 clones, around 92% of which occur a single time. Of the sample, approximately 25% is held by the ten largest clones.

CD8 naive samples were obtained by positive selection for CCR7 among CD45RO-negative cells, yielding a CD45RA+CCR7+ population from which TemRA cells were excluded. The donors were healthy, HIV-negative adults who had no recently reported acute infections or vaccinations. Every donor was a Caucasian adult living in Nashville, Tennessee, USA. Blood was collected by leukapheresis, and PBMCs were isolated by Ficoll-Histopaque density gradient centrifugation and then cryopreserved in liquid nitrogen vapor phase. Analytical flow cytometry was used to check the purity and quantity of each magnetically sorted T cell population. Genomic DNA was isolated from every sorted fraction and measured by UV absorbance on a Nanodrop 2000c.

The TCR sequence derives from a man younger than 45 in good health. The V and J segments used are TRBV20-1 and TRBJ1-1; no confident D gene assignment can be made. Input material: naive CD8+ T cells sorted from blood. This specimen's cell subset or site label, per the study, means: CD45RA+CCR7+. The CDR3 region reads CAGRLNTEAFF. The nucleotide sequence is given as TGCGCGGGCAGGCTGAACACTGAAGCTTTCTTT.